The 14 T cell receptor beta chains below all came from one sample that was sequenced in a study of T cell responses to AZD1222 COVID-19 vaccine. Generated by immunoSEQ multiplex PCR, the TCRdb table keeps only in-frame clones and is missing some. The table lists approximately 150,000 clones, 75% to 90% of them singletons. Specimen: peripheral blood, collected on day 0 of AZD1222 vaccination. The source of these receptors is an adult in good health.

The CDR3 DNA reads TGTGCCAGCAGCTTATTAGAGGGGAATTCACCCCTCCACTTT. Protein sequence: CASSLLEGNSPLHF. This rearrangement joins TRBV7-9 to TRBJ1-6; tentatively, D is TRBD1 (5 bases). The CDR3 contains 14 residues. V lost 2 bases, J lost 7 bases, and 9 bases lay in between. CDR1 and CDR2 (germline): SEHNR, FQNEAQ (reference sequence).

This rearrangement joins TRBV11-2 to TRBJ2-3; TRBD2 agrees at 8 bases. This CDR3 contains 15 residues. CDR1 and CDR2 from the germline V gene are SGHAT and FQNNGV. After removal of 5 bases from V and 5 bases from J, the junction contained 9 bases not matched to a gene. DNA of the CDR3: TGTGCCAGCAGCCCCTGGGCGGGAGGAGAAGATACGCAGTATTTT. It is translated as CASSPWAGGEDTQYF.

CDR3 nucleotide sequence: TGTGCCAGTCTCGGATCCGGAGGAGGCTACACCTTC. Protein product: CASLGSGGGYTF. This chain links TRBV2 with TRBJ1-2; D gene ambiguous. The germline gives CDR1 SNHLY, CDR2 FYNNEI. This CDR3 comprises 12 residues. Between the trimmed V and J ends, which lost 9 bases and 8 bases, there was a span of 16 bases. Drawing the rest from reference TRBV2 and TRBJ1-2, the complete variable domain is EPEVTQTPSHQVTQMGQEVILRCVPISNHLYFYWYRQILGQKVEFLVSFYNNEISEKSEIFDDQFSVERPDGSNFTLKIRSTKLEDSAMYFCASLGSGGGYTFGSGTRLTVV.

The chain joins TRBV30 to TRBJ2-1, with 13 bases lining up with TRBD2. The trim removed 0 bases at V and 9 bases at J, leaving 8 bases unmatched. The germline V gene encodes CDR1 GTSNPN and CDR2 SVGIG (reference sequence). The CDR3 runs to 16 residues. CDR3 residues: CAWSVPSTSGRVEQFF. The CDR3, as DNA: TGTGCCTGGAGTGTGCCTTCCACTAGCGGGAGGGTTGAGCAGTTCTTC.

V and J are TRBV7-6 and TRBJ2-3; D remains ambiguous. The CDR3 spans 16 residues. The V and J ends lost 1 base and 0 bases respectively, with 11 bases between them. The germline V gene has CDR1 SGHVS and CDR2 FNYEAQ. CDR3 nucleotide sequence: TGTGCCAGCAGCTTAGGACTGATAACTAGCACAGATACGCAGTATTTT. It encodes CASSLGLITSTDTQYF.

This clone was seen once. This chain links TRBV4-1 with TRBJ1-6, with 8 bases aligning to TRBD1. V shed 3 bases and J 7 bases; nucleotides not matched to a gene: 14. CDR3 length equals 18 residues. Germline CDR1 MGHRA, CDR2 YSYEKL. The CDR3, as DNA: TGCGCCAGCAGCCAGAATCCGGGACAGGAAGTACCAAATTCACCCCTCCACTTT. This translates into CASSQNPGQEVPNSPLHF.

The V and J genes are TRBV15 and TRBJ2-2; D not resolved. This CDR3 region has 13 residues. Trimming removed 5 bases at V and 2 bases at J, with 6 bases between. Germline CDR1 reads LNHNV; CDR2 reads YYDKDF (reference sequence). The CDR3 sequence: CATSLRNTGELFF. CDR3 DNA sequence: TGTGCCACCAGCTTACGAAACACCGGGGAGCTGTTTTTT. Supplemented by reference TRBV15 and TRBJ2-2, the full variable domain reads DAMVIQNPRYQVTQFGKPVTLSCSQTLNHNVMYWYQQKSSQAPKLLFHYYDKDFNNEADTPDNFQSRRPNTSFCFLDIRSPGLGDTAMYLCATSLRNTGELFFGEGSRLTVL.

This chain connects TRBV4-1 to TRBJ2-3; the D gene is possibly TRBD2 (5 bases). Germline V gene data show CDR1 as MGHRA and CDR2 as YSYEKL. V was clipped by 5 bases and J by 0 bases, with 12 bases between them. The CDR3 runs 15 residues. Here the CDR3 DNA reads TGCGCCAGCAGCGTCGGTGGCGGGAGCACAGATACGCAGTATTTT. It codes for CASSVGGGSTDTQYF.

V is TRBV6-5 and J is TRBJ2-7; 7 bases agree with TRBD1. V dropped 7 bases and J dropped 4; count of bases not matched to a gene: 7. CDR3 size: 13 residues. Germline CDR1 and CDR2: MNHEY and SVGAGI. The CDR3 DNA follows: TGTGCCAGCAACAGGGGTTCGGGATACGAGCAGTACTTC. It is translated as CASNRGSGYEQYF.

CDR3 protein: CAWSLGENEKLFF. CDR3 bases: TGTGCCTGGAGCCTCGGGGAAAATGAAAAACTGTTTTTT. The chain uses TRBV30 and TRBJ1-4, with no clear D. Germline assignment: CDR1 GTSNPN and CDR2 SVGIG (reference sequence). CDR3 length: 13 residues. V was shortened by 3 bases and J by 5 bases, with 10 bases between the two germline ends.

The gene calls are TRBV21-1 and TRBJ1-6; the D call TRBD1 from the table was never checked on the DNA. TRBV21-1 is deemed a pseudogene. The CDR3 has 15 residues. CDR3 in amino acids: CASGGQGAQPSPLHF. The CDR3 DNA reads as TGTGCCAGCGGAGGACAGGGGGCCCAACCGTCACCCCTCCACTTT.

This clone was seen just once. The chain combines TRBV19 with TRBJ2-3, with D tentatively TRBD2 (5 bases). CDR3 length: 13 amino acids. Trimming took 10 bases from V and 6 from J, leaving 17 bases between them. The germline V gene has CDR1 LNHDA and CDR2 SQIVND (reference sequence). CDR3 amino acids: CATKGLSWDTQYF. CDR3 nucleotide sequence: TGTGCCACTAAAGGACTGTCCTGGGATACGCAGTATTTT.

The chain couples TRBV7-9 to TRBJ1-5; D not certain. The V and J ends lost 0 bases and 6 bases respectively, with 12 bases between them. This CDR3 is 15 amino acids long. Germline CDR1 is SEHNR and CDR2 is FQNEAQ (reference sequence). CDR3 sequence (DNA): TGTGCCAGCAGCTTAGCCGGTGGGGTGGGTCAGCCCCAGCATTTT. The encoded protein is CASSLAGGVGQPQHF.

The CDR3 DNA reads TGTGCCAGCAGCTCGACGATATTTAACTATGGCTACACCTTC. Translation gives CASSSTIFNYGYTF. V usage is TRBV6-4 and J usage is TRBJ1-2; no clear D gene. CDR1 and CDR2 from the germline V gene are MRHNA and SNTAGT. Trimming removed 6 bases at V and 1 base at J, with 12 bases between. There are 14 residues in the CDR3.